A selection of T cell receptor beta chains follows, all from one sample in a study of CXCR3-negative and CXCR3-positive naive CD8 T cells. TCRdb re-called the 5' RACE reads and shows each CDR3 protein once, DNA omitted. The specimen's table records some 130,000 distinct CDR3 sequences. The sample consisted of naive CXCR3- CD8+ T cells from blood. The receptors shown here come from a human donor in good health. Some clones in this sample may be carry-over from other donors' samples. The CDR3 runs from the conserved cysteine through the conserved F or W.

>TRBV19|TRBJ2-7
CASREGRSYEQYF
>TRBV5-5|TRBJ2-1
CASSLAARGPNEQFF
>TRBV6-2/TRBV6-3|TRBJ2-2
CASVPLDRANTGELFF
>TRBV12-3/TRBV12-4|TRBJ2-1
CASSLGLAGNEQFF
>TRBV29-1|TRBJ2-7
CSVGWMGPHEQYF
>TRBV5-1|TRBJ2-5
CASSLDGGGTQYF
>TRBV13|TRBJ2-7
CASALGLAGGEQYF
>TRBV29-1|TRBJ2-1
CSVEEELAGRNEQFF
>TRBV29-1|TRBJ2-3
CSVEGGITDTQYF
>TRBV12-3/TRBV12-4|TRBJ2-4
CASRPTSGVAKNIQYF
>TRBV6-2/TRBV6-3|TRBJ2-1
CASSYSSFTTEQFF
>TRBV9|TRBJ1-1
CASSVGGHLNTEAFF
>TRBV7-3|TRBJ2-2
CASSFSSGGYTGELFF
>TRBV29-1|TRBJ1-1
CSVGARARTEAFF
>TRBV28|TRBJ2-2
CASSLLWEQGGNTGELFF
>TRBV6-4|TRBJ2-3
CASPSRWGKRISTDTQYF
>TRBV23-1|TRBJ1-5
CASSQPPRGYQPQHF
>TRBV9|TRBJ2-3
CASSVESTRTDTQYF
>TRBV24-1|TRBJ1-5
CATSDFNQPQHF
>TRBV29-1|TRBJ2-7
CSVDSGTYEQYF
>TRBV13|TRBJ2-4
CASSFPGQGGNIQYF
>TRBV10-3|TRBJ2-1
CAISEDSSLNEQFF
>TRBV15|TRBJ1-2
CATSTSGNSNYGYTF
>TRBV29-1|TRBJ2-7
CSVDGVDREYEQYF
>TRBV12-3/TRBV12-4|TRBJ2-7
CASRYSGGHSYEQYF
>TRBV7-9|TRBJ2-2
CASSLEGDREATGELFF
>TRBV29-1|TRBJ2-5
CSVEQRETVSETQYF
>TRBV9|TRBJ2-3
CASSVVGTDTQYF
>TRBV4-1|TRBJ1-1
CASSLEIRGRFQPAFF
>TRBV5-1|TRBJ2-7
CASSPGTEDSYEQYF
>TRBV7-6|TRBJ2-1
CASSGAGGVFSDEQFF
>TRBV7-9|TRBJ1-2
CASSNPQGAELHGYTF
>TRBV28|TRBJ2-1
CASTPGLAGAGEQFF
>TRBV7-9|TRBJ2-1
CASSPGLERSFF
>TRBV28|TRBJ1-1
CATCNRAIVNTEAFF
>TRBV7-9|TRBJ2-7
CASSHRDRPYEQYF
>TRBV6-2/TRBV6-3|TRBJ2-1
CASSYDGGGGNEQFF
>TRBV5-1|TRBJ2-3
CASTGTGGFADTQYF
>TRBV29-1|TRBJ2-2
CSVEGPQGPTGELFF
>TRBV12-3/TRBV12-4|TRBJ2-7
CASSLSGVSYEQYF
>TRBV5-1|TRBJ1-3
CASSLVGGKGGLGNTIYF
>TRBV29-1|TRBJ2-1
CAGSSYNEQFF
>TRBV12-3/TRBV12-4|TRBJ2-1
CASSFISLAGGSHEQFF
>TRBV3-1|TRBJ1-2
CASSSRDRIYGYTF
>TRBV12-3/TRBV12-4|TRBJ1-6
CASTWGQKENSPLHF
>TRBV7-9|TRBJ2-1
CASRPGLVNEQFF